This T cell receptor beta chain was recorded in a study of CD8+CD57+ T cells in acquired aplastic anemia. Study-level information: The DNA of sorted CD4+ and CD8+ cells averaged roughly 3.2 ug. Study findings and constraints: Any difference that existed in CD8+ Simpson's diversity between patients and controls was not significant.

Genomic DNA was employed as the template in profiling TCR beta VDJ and CDR3. Each CDR3 protein gets one entry after TCRdb re-called the reads with MiXCR. The sample has about 190,000 distinct CDR3 sequences, around 47% seen once. This clonotype has at least ten counts. Its target is unknown. The germline gene is not matched at one end of the junction; a read error may be the cause. Previously, flow cytometry had revealed CD8+CD57+ cell expansion in the patients chosen for sequencing. With no exception, the patients had severe acquired aplastic anemia. The CDR3 sequence is 14 residues long. Germline V lookup: CDR1 DFQATT, CDR2 SNEGSKA (reference sequence).

This clonotype was sampled from a human donor with aplastic anemia. This chain links TRBV20-1 with TRBJ1-1, with TRBD1 identical over 8 bases. What was sequenced was sorted CD4+, CD8+, or CD8+CD57+ T cells (not recorded which) from PBMCs. The CDR3 DNA reads TGCAGTGCGAGACAGGGGCCCCTGAAGACTGAAGCTTTCTTT. Translated, it gives CSARQGPLKTEAFF.